This T cell receptor beta chain was obtained from a study of cytotoxic CD8 clonotypes in ibrutinib-treated CLL. Clones were read by immunoSEQ multiplex PCR, and TCRdb kept only the in-frame ones, dropping some. This table holds over 100,000 clones, roughly 88% found once. This clone showed up just once. This TCR derives from a human donor with chronic lymphocytic leukemia. This sample comprised PBMCs, obtained after 24 months of ibrutinib treatment.

The CDR3, as DNA: TGTGCCATCAGTGGGGACAGGGGACCTGGAAACACCATATATTTT. As protein: CAISGDRGPGNTIYF. This chain links TRBV10-3 with TRBJ1-3; 10 positions agree with TRBD1. Germline CDR1 is ENHRY and CDR2 is SYGVKD. The CDR3 length is 15 residues. V was clipped by 4 bases and J by 2 bases; unmatched bases: 2.